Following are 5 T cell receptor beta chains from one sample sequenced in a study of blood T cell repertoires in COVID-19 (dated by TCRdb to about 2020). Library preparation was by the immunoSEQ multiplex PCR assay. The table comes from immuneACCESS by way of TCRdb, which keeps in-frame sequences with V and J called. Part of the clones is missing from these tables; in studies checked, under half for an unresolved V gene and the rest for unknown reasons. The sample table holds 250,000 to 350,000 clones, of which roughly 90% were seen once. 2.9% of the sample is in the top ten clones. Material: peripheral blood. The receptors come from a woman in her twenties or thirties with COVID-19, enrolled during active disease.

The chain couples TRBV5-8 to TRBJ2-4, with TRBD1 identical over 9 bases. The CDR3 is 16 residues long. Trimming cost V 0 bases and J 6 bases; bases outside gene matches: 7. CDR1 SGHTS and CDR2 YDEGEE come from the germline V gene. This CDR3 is CASSLAGQGIGNIQYF. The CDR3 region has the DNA TGTGCCAGCAGCTTGGCAGGACAGGGGATCGGAAACATTCAGTACTTC.

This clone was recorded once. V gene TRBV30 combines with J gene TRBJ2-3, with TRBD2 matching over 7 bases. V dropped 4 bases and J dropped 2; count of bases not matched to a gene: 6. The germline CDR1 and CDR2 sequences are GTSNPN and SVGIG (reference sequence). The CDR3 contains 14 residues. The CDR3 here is CAWNLAANTDTQYF. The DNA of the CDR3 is TGTGCCTGGAACCTAGCGGCCAACACAGATACGCAGTATTTT.

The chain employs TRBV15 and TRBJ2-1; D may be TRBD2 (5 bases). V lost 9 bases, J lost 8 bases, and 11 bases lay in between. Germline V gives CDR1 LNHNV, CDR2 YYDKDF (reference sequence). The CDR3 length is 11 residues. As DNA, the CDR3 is TGTGCCACTTGGGAGAAACATGAGCAGTTCTTC. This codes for CATWEKHEQFF.

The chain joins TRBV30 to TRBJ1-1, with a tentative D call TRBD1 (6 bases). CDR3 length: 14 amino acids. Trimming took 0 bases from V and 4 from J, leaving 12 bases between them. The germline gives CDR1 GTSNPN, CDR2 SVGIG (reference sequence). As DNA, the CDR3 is TGTGCCTGGAGTGTAGGGGGATGGGGCACTGAAGCTTTCTTT. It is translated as CAWSVGGWGTEAFF.

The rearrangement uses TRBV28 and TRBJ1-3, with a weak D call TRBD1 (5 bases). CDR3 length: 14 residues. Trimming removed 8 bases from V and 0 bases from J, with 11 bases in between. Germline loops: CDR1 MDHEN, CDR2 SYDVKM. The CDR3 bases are TGTGCCAGCGTAGGGGTACTCTCTGGAAACACCATATATTTT. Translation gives CASVGVLSGNTIYF. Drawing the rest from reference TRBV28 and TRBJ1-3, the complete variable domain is DVKVTQSSRYLVKRTGEKVFLECVQDMDHENMFWYRQDPGLGLRLIYFSYDVKMKEKGDIPEGYSVSREKKERFSLILESASTNQTSMYLCASVGVLSGNTIYFGEGSWLTVV.